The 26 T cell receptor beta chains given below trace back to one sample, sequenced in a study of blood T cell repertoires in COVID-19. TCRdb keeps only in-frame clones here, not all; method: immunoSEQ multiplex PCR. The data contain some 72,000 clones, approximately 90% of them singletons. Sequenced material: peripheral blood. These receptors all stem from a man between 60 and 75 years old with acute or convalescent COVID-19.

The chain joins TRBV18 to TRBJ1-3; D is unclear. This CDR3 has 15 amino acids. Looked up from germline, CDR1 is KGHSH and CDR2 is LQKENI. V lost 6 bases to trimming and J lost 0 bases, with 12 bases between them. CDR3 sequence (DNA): TGTGCCAGCTCCCGCGCTAGAAGCTCTGGAAACACCATATATTTT. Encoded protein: CASSRARSSGNTIYF.

The CDR3 reads CASSAIDRFVLMNTEAFF. CDR3 sequence (DNA): TGTGCCAGCAGCGCCATCGACAGGTTCGTTCTGATGAACACTGAAGCTTTCTTT. V usage is TRBV7-9 and J usage is TRBJ1-1, with a possible D match to TRBD1 (6 bases). CDR1 SEHNR and CDR2 FQNEAQ come from the germline V gene (reference sequence). The ends were cut back, 5 bases at V and 0 bases at J, with 22 bases in the middle. CDR3 length equals 18 residues.

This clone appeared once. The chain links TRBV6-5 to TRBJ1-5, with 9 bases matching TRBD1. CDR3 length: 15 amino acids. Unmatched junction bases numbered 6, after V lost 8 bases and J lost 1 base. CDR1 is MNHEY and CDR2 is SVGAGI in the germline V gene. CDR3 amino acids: CASGTGTGSNQPQHF. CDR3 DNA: TGTGCCAGCGGAACAGGGACAGGGAGCAATCAGCCCCAGCATTTT.

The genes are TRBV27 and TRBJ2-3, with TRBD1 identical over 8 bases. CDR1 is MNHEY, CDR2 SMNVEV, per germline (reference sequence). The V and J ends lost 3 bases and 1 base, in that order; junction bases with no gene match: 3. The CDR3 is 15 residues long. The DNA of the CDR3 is TGTGCCAGCAGTTTCGGACAGGGAGGCACAGATACGCAGTATTTT. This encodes CASSFGQGGTDTQYF.

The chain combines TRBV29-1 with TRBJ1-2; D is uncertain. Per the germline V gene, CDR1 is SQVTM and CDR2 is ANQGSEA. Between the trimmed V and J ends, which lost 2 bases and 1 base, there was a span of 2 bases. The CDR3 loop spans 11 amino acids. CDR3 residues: CSVEHNYGYTF. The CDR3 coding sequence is TGCAGCGTTGAACATAACTATGGCTACACCTTC.

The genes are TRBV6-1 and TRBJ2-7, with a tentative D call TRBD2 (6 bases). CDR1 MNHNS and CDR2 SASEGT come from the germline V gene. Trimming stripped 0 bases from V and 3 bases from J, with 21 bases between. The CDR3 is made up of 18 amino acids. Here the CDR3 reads CASSEALFNVGGLYEQYF. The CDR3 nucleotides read TGTGCCAGCAGTGAAGCGCTATTTAACGTTGGGGGACTCTACGAGCAGTACTTC.

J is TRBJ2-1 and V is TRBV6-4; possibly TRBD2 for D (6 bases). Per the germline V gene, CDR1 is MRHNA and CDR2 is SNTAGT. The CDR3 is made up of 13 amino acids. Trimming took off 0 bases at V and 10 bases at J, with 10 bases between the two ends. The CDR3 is CASSDSLRGEQFF. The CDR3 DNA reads TGTGCCAGCAGTGACTCGTTACGGGGGGAGCAGTTCTTC.

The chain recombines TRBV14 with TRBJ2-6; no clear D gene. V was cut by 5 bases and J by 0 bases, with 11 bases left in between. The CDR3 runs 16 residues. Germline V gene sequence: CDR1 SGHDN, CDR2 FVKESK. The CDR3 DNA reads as TGTGCCAGCAGCGCAATACTCCCCTCTGGGGCCAACGTCCTGACTTTC. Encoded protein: CASSAILPSGANVLTF.

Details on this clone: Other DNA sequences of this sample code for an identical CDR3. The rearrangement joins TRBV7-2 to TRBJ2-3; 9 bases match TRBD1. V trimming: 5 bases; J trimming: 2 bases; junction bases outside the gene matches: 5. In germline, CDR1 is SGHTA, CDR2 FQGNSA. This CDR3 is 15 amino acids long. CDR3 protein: CASSPDRGFTDTQYF. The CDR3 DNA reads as TGTGCCAGCAGCCCGGACAGGGGATTCACAGATACGCAGTATTTT. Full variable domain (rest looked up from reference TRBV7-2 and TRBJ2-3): GAGVSQSPSNKVTEKGKDVELRCDPISGHTALYWYRQSLGQGLEFLIYFQGNSAPDKSGLPSDRFSAERTGGSVSTLTIQRTQQEDSAVYLCASSPDRGFTDTQYFGPGTRLTVL.

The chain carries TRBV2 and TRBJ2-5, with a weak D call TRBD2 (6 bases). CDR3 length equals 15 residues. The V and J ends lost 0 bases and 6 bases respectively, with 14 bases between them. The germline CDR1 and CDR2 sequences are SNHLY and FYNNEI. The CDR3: CASSEAHWGEQTQYF. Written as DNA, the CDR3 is TGTGCCAGCAGTGAAGCGCATTGGGGGGAGCAGACCCAGTACTTC.

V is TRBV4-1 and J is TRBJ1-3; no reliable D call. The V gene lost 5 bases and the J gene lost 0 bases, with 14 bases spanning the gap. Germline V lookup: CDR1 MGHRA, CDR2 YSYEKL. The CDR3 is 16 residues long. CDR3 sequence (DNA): TGCGCCAGCAGCGCCCCGACTGCCCGCTCTGGAAACACCATATATTTT. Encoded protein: CASSAPTARSGNTIYF.

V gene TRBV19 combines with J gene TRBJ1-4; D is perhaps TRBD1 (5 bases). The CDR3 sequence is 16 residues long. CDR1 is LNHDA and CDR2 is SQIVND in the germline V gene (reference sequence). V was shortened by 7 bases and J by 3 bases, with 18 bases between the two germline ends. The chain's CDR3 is CASNRGFWGSNEKLFF. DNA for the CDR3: TGTGCCAGTAATCGGGGGTTTTGGGGCTCTAATGAAAAACTGTTTTTT.

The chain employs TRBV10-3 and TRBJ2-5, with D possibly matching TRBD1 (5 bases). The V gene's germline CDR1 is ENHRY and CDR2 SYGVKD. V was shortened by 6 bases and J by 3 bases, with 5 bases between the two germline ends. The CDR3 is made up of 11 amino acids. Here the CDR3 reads CAIRGEETQYF. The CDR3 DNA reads TGTGCCATCAGAGGGGAAGAGACCCAGTACTTC.

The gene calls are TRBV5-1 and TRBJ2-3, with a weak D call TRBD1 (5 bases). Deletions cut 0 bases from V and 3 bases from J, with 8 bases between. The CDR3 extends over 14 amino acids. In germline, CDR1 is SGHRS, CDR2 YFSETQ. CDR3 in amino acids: CASSLGRGTDTQYF. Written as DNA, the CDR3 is TGCGCCAGCAGCTTGGGAAGGGGAACAGATACGCAGTATTTT. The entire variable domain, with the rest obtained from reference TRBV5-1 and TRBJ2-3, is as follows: KAGVTQTPRYLIKTRGQQVTLSCSPISGHRSVSWYQQTPGQGLQFLFEYFSETQRNKGNFPGRFSGRQFSNSRSEMNVSTLELGDSALYLCASSLGRGTDTQYFGPGTRLTVL.

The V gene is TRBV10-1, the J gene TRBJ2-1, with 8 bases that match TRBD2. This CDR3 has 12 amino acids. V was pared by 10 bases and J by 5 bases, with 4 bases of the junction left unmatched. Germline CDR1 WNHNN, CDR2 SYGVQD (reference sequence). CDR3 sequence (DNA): TGCGCCACACAGCGGGGGAACAATGAGCAGTTCTTC. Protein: CATQRGNNEQFF.

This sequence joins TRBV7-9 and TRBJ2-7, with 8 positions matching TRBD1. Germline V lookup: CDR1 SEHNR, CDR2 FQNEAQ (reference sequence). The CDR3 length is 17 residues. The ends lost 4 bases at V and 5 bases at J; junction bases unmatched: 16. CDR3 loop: CASSSRNLDRGRDEQYF. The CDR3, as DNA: TGTGCCAGCAGCTCCCGGAACTTAGACAGGGGTAGGGACGAGCAGTACTTC.

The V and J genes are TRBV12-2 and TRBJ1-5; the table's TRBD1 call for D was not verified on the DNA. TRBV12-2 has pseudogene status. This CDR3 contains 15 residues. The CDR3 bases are TGTGCAAGTCGCTTAGCTAGGGGTAGGAAACGGCCCCAGCATTTT. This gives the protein CASRLARGRKRPQHF.

The CDR3 DNA is TGTGCCAGCAGTGAATTATGGACAGCCGACACTGAAGCTTTCTTT. It encodes CASSELWTADTEAFF. The chain employs TRBV6-1 and TRBJ1-1; a weak D match, TRBD1 (6 bases). Deletions cut 2 bases from V and 3 bases from J, with 13 bases between. CDR1 is MNHNS and CDR2 is SASEGT in the germline V gene. The CDR3 has 15 amino acids.

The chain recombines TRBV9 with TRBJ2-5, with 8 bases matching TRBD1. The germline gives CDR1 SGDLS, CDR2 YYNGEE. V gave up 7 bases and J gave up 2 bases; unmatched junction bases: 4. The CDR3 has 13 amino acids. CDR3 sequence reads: CASGQGIQETQYF. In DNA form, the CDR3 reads TGTGCCAGCGGACAGGGAATACAAGAGACCCAGTACTTC.

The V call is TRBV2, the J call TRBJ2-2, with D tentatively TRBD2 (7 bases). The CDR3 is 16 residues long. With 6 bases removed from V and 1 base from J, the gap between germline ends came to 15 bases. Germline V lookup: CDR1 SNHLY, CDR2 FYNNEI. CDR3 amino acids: CASRQRGGRNTGELFF. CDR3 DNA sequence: TGTGCCAGCAGACAACGCGGGGGCAGGAACACCGGGGAGCTGTTTTTT.

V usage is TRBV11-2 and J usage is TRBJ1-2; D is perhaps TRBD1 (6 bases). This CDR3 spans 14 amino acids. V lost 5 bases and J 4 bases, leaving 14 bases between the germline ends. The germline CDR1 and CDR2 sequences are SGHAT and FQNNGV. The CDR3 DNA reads TGTGCCAGCAGCCCAGACAGAGGGGGCTATGGCTACACCTTC. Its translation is CASSPDRGGYGYTF.

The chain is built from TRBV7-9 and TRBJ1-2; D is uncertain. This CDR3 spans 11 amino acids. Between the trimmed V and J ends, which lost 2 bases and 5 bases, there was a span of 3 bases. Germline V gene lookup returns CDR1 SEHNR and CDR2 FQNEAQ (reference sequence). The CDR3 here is CASSLIYGYTF. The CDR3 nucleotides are TGTGCCAGCAGCTTAATATATGGCTACACCTTC.

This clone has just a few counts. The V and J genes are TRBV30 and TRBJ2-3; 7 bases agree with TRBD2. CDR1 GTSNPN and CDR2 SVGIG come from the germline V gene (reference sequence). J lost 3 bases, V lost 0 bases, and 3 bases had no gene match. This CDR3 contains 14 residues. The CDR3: CAWSVNSGTDTQYF. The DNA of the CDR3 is TGTGCCTGGAGTGTAAATAGCGGGACAGATACGCAGTATTTT.

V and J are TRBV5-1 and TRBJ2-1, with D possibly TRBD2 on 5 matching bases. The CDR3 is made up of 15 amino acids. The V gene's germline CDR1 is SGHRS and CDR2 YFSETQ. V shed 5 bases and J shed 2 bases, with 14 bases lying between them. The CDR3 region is CASSWDQRTYNEQFF. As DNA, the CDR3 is TGCGCCAGCAGTTGGGATCAGCGGACCTACAATGAGCAGTTCTTC.

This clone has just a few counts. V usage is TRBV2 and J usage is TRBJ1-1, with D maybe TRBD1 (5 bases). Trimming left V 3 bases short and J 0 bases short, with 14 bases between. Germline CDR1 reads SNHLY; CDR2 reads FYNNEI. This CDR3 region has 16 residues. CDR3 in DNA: TGTGCCAGCAGTGAGGGGCACAGGCGATTGAACACTGAAGCTTTCTTT. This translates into CASSEGHRRLNTEAFF.

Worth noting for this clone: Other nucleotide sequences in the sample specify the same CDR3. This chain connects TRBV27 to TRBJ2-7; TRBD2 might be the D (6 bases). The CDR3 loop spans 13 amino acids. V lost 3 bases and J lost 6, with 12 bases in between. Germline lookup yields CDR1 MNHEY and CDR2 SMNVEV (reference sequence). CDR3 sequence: CASSFGASAEQYF. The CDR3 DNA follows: TGTGCCAGCAGTTTTGGGGCTAGCGCCGAGCAGTACTTC.